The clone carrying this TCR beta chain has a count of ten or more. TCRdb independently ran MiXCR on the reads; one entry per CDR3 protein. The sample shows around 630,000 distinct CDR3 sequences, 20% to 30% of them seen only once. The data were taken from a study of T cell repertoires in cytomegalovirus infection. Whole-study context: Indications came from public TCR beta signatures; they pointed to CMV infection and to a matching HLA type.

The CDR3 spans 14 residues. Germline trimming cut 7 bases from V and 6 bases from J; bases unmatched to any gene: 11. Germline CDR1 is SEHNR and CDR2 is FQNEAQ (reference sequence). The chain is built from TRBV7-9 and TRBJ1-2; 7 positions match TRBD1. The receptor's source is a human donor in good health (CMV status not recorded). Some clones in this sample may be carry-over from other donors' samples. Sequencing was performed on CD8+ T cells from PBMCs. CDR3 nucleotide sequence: TGTGCCAGCACAACTACAGGGGCAGGGGATGGCTACACCTTC. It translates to CASTTTGAGDGYTF.